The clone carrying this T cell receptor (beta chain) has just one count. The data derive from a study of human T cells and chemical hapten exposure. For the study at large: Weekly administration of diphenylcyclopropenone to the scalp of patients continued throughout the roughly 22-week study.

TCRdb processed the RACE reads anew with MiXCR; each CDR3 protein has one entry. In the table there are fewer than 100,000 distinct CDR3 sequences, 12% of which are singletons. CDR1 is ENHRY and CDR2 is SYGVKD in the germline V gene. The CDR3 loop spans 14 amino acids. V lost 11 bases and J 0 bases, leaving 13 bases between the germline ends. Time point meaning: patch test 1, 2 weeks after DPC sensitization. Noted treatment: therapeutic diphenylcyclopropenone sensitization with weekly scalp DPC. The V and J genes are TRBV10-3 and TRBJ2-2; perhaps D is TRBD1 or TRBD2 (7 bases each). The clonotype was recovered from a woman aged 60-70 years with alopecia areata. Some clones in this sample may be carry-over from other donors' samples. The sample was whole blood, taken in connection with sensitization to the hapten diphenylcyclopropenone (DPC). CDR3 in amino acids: CALGGTANTGELFF. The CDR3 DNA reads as TGTGCCTTGGGGGGGACAGCGAACACCGGGGAGCTGTTTTTT.